The 9 T cell receptor beta chains presented below share a single source sample, sequenced in a study of TIL therapy for anti-PD-1-resistant metastatic lung cancer. This was the immunoSEQ v3 assay. Using immunoSEQ multiplex PCR, the repertoire was profiled, and TCRdb retains in-frame clones only, with some absent. The repertoire holds fewer than 40,000 clones, with 74% as singletons. Time point: pre-treatment sample, taken before nivolumab and TIL therapy. This specimen consisted of blood, obtained at baseline. The receptors were gathered from a woman between 30 and 79 years old with non-small cell lung cancer.

This clone was counted only a few times. The CDR3 DNA sequence: TGTGCCAGCAGTGAGTCGGGGGGGCACTATGGCTACACCTTC. Encoded protein: CASSESGGHYGYTF. The chain joins TRBV6-5 to TRBJ1-2, with a weak D call TRBD1 (6 bases). V gave up 5 bases and J gave up 3 bases, with 13 bases separating them. Germline assignment: CDR1 MNHEY and CDR2 SVGAGI. The CDR3 runs 14 residues.

The V and J genes are TRBV5-1 and TRBJ2-7; D call uncertain. Trimming pared 0 bases from V and 0 bases from J, leaving 7 bases between. This CDR3 contains 14 residues. Germline CDR1 is SGHRS and CDR2 is YFSETQ. CDR3: CASSLAEVSYEQYF. The CDR3 coding sequence is TGCGCCAGCAGCTTGGCCGAGGTCTCCTACGAGCAGTACTTC.

A few counts support this clone. V and J are TRBV30 and TRBJ1-1; D not certain. Germline CDR1 and CDR2: GTSNPN and SVGIG (reference sequence). The CDR3 has 13 amino acids. The ends were cut back, 3 bases at V and 0 bases at J, with 8 bases in the middle. The CDR3 loop is CAWRVGLNTEAFF. CDR3 nucleotide sequence: TGTGCCTGGAGGGTAGGTTTGAACACTGAAGCTTTCTTT.

This clone has only a few counts. The rearrangement joins TRBV10-1 to TRBJ2-5; D unresolved. The germline V gene encodes CDR1 WNHNN and CDR2 SYGVQD (reference sequence). The CDR3 totals 13 residues. With 4 bases removed from V and 5 bases from J, the gap between germline ends came to 11 bases. This CDR3 is CASSAISWETQYF. The CDR3 DNA follows: TGCGCCAGCAGTGCAATTAGCTGGGAGACCCAGTACTTC.

This chain joins TRBV6-1 and TRBJ1-3; D perhaps matches TRBD1 (5 bases). The CDR3 spans 12 residues. Trimming removed 6 bases from V and 5 bases from J, with 8 bases in between. The germline V gene has CDR1 MNHNS and CDR2 SASEGT. The CDR3 coding sequence is TGTGCCAGCAGGACAGACAGAAACACCATATATTTT. The encoded protein is CASRTDRNTIYF.

The genes are TRBV2 and TRBJ2-1; 9 bases are a match to TRBD2. There are 14 residues in the CDR3. The ends lost 5 bases at V and 8 bases at J; junction bases unmatched: 7. Germline V lookup: CDR1 SNHLY, CDR2 FYNNEI. The DNA of the CDR3 is TGTGCCAGCAGTTATGGGACTAGCCGGGATGAGCAGTTCTTC. Translating it yields CASSYGTSRDEQFF.

This clone was counted only a few times. The rearrangement links TRBV7-9 to TRBJ1-4; D is perhaps TRBD1 (5 bases). Germline V gene lookup returns CDR1 SEHNR and CDR2 FQNEAQ (reference sequence). Trimming stripped 5 bases from V and 5 bases from J, with 12 bases between. The CDR3 runs 14 residues. This CDR3 is CASSPRQSNEKLFF. The CDR3 bases are TGTGCCAGCAGCCCCCGACAGTCAAATGAAAAACTGTTTTTT.

This clone came up once. The CDR3 bases are TGTGCCAGTAGTAGTCTAGGGGGTCTAGCGGGACGCGAGCAGTACTTC. This translates into CASSSLGGLAGREQYF. V gene TRBV19 combines with J gene TRBJ2-7, with TRBD2 matching 9 bases. Germline CDR1 and CDR2: LNHDA and SQIVND (reference sequence). The CDR3 length is 16 residues. V dropped 4 bases and J dropped 6; count of bases not matched to a gene: 13. The variable domain in full, completed from reference TRBV19 and TRBJ2-7, reads DGGITQSPKYLFRKEGQNVTLSCEQNLNHDAMYWYRQDPGQGLRLIYYSQIVNDFQKGDIAEGYSVSREKKESFPLTVTSAQKNPTAFYLCASSSLGGLAGREQYFGPGTRLTVT.

This clone came up a few times. This sequence joins TRBV19 and TRBJ1-5; D is undetermined. The CDR3 is 12 amino acids. V dropped 3 bases and J dropped 5 bases, with 5 bases sitting between them. Germline V CDR1 and CDR2: LNHDA, SQIVND (reference sequence). The CDR3 here is CASSILYQPQHF. DNA for the CDR3: TGTGCCAGTAGTATCCTCTATCAGCCCCAGCATTTT.